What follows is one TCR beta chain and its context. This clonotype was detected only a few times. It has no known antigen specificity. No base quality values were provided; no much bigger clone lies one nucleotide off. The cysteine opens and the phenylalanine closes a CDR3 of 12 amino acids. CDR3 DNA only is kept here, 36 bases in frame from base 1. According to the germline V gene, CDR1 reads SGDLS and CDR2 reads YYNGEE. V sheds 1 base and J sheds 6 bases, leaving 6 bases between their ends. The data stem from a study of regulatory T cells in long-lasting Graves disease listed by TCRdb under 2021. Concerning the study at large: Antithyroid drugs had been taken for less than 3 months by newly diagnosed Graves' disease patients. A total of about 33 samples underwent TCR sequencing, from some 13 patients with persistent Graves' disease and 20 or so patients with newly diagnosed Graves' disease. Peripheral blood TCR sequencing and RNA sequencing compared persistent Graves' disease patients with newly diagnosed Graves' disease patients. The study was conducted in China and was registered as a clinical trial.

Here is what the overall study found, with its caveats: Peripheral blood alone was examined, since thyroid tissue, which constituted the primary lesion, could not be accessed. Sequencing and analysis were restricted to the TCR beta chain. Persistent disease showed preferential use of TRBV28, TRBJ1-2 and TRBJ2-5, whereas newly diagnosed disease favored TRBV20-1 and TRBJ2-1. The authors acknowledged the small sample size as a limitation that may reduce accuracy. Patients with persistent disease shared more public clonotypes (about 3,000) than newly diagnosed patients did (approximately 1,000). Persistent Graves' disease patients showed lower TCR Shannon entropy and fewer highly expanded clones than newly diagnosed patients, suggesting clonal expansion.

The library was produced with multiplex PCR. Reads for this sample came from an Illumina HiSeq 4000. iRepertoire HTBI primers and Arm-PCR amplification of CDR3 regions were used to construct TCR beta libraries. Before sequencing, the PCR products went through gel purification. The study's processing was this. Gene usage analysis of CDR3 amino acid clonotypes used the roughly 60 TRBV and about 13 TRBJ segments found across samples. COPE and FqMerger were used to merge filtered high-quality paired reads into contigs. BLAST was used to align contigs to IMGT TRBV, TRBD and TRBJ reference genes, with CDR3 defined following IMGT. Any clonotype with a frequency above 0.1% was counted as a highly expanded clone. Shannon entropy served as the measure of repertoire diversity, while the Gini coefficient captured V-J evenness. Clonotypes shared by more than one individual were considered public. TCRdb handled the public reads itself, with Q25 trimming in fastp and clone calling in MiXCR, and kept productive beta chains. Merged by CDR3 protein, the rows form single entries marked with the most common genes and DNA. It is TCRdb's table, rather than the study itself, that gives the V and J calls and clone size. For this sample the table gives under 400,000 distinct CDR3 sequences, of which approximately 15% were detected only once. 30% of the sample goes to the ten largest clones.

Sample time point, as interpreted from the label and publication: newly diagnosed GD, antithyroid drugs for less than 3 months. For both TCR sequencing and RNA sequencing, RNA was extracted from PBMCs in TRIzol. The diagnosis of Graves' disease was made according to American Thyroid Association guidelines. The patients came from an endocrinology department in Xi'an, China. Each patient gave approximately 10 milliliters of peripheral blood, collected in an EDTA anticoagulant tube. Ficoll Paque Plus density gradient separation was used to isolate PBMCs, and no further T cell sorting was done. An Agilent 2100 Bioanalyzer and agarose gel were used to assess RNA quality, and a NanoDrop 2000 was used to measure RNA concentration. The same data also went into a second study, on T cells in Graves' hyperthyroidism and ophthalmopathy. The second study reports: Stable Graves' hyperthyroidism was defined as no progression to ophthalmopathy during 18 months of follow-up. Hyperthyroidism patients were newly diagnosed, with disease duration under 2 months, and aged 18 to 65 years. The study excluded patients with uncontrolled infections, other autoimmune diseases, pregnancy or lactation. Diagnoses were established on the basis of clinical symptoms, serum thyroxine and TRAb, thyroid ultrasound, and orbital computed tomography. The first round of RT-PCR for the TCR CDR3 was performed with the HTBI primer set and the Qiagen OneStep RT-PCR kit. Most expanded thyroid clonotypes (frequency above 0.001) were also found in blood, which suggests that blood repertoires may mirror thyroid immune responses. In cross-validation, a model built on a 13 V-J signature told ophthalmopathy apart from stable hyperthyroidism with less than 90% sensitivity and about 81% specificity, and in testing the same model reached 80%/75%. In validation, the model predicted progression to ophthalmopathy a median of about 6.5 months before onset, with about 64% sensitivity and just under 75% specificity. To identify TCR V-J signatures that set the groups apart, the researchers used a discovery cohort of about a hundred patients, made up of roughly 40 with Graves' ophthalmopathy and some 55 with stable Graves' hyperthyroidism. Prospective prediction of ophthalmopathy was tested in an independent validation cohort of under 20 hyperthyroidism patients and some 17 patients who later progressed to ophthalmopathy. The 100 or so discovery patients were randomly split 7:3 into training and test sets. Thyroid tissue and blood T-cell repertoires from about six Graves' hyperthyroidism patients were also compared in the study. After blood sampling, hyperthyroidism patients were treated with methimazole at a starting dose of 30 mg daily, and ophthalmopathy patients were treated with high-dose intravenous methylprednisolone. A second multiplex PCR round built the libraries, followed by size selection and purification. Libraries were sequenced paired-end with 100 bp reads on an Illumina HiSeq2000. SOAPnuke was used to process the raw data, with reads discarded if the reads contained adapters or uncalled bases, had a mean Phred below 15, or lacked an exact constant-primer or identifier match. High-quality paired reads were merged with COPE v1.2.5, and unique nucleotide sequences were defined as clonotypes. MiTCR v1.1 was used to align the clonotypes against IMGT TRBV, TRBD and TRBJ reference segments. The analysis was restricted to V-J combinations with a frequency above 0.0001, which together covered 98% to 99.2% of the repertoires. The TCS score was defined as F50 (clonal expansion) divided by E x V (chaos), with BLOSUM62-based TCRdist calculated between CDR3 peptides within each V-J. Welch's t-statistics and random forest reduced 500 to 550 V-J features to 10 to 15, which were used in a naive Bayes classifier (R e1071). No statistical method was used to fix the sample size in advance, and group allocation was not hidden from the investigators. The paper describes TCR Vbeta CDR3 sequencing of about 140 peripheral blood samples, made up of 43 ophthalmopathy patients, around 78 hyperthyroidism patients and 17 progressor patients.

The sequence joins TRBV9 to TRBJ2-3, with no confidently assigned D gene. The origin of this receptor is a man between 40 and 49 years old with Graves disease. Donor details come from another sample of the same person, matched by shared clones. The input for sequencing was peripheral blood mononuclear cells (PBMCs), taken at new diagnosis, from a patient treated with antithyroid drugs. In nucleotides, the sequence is TGTGCCAGCAGCGTAAGTTTGGATACGCAGTATTTT. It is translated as CASSVSLDTQYF.